The 32 T cell receptor beta chains below all came from one sample that was sequenced in a study of cytomegalovirus exposure and HLA in healthy donors. 13 Jbeta primers and 60 Vbeta primers were used for the PCR. Clones were read by immunoSEQ multiplex PCR, and TCRdb kept only the in-frame ones, dropping some. The table includes approximately 110,000 clones, 74% detected once. Sequenced: PBMCs. All receptors come from a man aged 45-65 years in good health and CMV-seropositive.

The chain has TRBV25-1 and TRBJ1-1; D may be TRBD1 (5 bases). Germline CDR1 is MGHDK and CDR2 is SYGVNS. V lost 1 base and J 2 bases, leaving 11 bases between the germline ends. The CDR3 totals 15 residues. In nucleotides, the CDR3 is TGTGCCAGCAGTGAATTTTGGGGGACTAACACTGAAGCTTTCTTT. Its protein is CASSEFWGTNTEAFF.

The sample holds a few counts of this clone. The rearrangement uses TRBV28 and TRBJ1-5, with 10 nucleotides matching TRBD1. The CDR3 runs 17 residues. V lost 5 bases and J lost 3; bases outside the gene matches: 10. The V gene's germline CDR1 is MDHEN and CDR2 SYDVKM. The CDR3 bases are TGTGCCAGCAGTCAAACACGCGGGACAGGGGACAATCAGCCCCAGCATTTT. Translation gives CASSQTRGTGDNQPQHF. Together with reference TRBV28 and TRBJ1-5, the CDR3 gives the full variable domain: DVKVTQSSRYLVKRTGEKVFLECVQDMDHENMFWYRQDPGLGLRLIYFSYDVKMKEKGDIPEGYSVSREKKERFSLILESASTNQTSMYLCASSQTRGTGDNQPQHFGDGTRLSIL.

This clone has only a few counts. The chain carries TRBV2 and TRBJ2-3, with TRBD2 as a possible D gene (6 bases). From germline, CDR1 is SNHLY and CDR2 FYNNEI. Trimming cost V 6 bases and J 10 bases, with 26 bases left between them. The CDR3 has 16 residues. CDR3 region: CASRARDGGSRRAQYF. DNA for the CDR3: TGTGCCAGCAGGGCCCGTGACGGGGGATCACGCCGGGCGCAGTATTTT.

The chain joins TRBV5-1 to TRBJ2-3; 8 nucleotides line up with TRBD2. CDR3 length: 16 residues. The germline CDR1 and CDR2 sequences are SGHRS and YFSETQ. V was clipped by 0 bases and J by 1 base; unmatched bases: 4. In DNA, the CDR3 is TGCGCCAGCAGCTTGGTTGCGCGGGGGGGCACAGATACGCAGTATTTT. Translated: CASSLVARGGTDTQYF.

J is TRBJ1-1 and V is TRBV21-1. TRBV21-1 is labeled a pseudogene. The CDR3 sequence is 14 residues long. Here the CDR3 DNA reads TGTGCCAGCCCCCCGGGGGATGTCGACACTGAAGCTTTCTTT. Its protein product is CASPPGDVDTEAFF.

The V call is TRBV9, the J call TRBJ1-2, with TRBD1 as a possible D gene (6 bases). Germline V lookup: CDR1 SGDLS, CDR2 YYNGEE. The CDR3 runs 15 residues. V lost 3 bases and J 4 bases, leaving 16 bases between the germline ends. The CDR3 loop reads CASSGPHRDGYGYTF. Written as DNA, the CDR3 is TGTGCCAGCAGCGGACCTCACAGGGACGGCTATGGCTACACCTTC. Using reference TRBV9 and TRBJ1-2 for the parts outside the CDR3, the full variable domain is DSGVTQTPKHLITATGQRVTLRCSPRSGDLSVYWYQQSLDQGLQFLIQYYNGEERAKGNILERFSAQQFPDLHSELNLSSLELGDSALYFCASSGPHRDGYGYTFGSGTRLTVV.

This clone was counted only a few times. V gene TRBV6-6 combines with J gene TRBJ1-6; maybe TRBD1 (5 bases). The CDR3 is made up of 15 amino acids. The V end lost 0 bases, the J end lost 10 bases, and 13 bases lay between the germline ends. Germline V gene lookup returns CDR1 MNHNY and CDR2 SVGAGI (reference sequence). DNA for the CDR3: TGTGCCAGCAGTTACTCGGAGGGGTCGGAGTCACCCCTCCACTTT. Its protein product is CASSYSEGSESPLHF.

The chain carries TRBV5-1 and TRBJ2-4; possibly TRBD2 for D (6 bases). V gave up 0 bases and J gave up 8 bases, with 12 bases separating them. CDR3 length: 14 residues. Germline values: CDR1 SGHRS, CDR2 YFSETQ. The CDR3 bases are TGCGCCAGCAGCTTGGGTGGGGGGTTGGACATTCAGTACTTC. It yields the protein CASSLGGGLDIQYF.

The V call is TRBV10-3, the J call TRBJ2-3, with 8 bases matching TRBD2. Unmatched junction bases numbered 7, after V lost 3 bases and J lost 2 bases. Germline lookup yields CDR1 ENHRY and CDR2 SYGVKD. The CDR3 runs to 16 residues. The CDR3: CAISETKAGATDTQYF. Here the CDR3 DNA reads TGTGCCATCAGTGAAACCAAAGCGGGAGCCACAGATACGCAGTATTTT.

The V call is TRBV4-2, the J call TRBJ2-3, with TRBD2 identical over 11 bases. Germline-derived CDR1 and CDR2 are LGHNA and YNFKEQ. The CDR3 is 16 amino acids. Unmatched junction bases numbered 8, after V lost 5 bases and J lost 4 bases. The CDR3 spells CASSLKLAGAADTQYF. In nucleotides, the CDR3 is TGTGCCAGCAGCTTGAAACTAGCGGGAGCCGCAGATACGCAGTATTTT.

The rearrangement uses TRBV27 and TRBJ2-5; tentative D call: TRBD1 (6 bases). Deletions cut 5 bases from V and 4 bases from J, with 20 bases between. The CDR3 runs 16 residues. Germline CDR1 and CDR2: MNHEY and SMNVEV (reference sequence). The CDR3 here is CASSRYSRGAAETQYF. In nucleotides, the CDR3 is TGTGCCAGCAGTAGATACTCCAGGGGCGCGGCAGAGACCCAGTACTTC.

V gene TRBV19 combines with J gene TRBJ2-2; the D is unclear. The V end lost 3 bases, the J end lost 7 bases, and 3 bases lay between the germline ends. Per the germline V gene, CDR1 is LNHDA and CDR2 is SQIVND (reference sequence). The CDR3 is made up of 11 amino acids. The CDR3 DNA follows: TGTGCCAGTAGTATCTACGGGGAGCTGTTTTTT. Translation gives CASSIYGELFF.

By share, this clone ranks as medium-sized. V and J are TRBV18 and TRBJ1-1; D remains ambiguous. V was shortened by 3 bases and J by 1 base, with 18 bases between the two germline ends. Germline CDR1 reads KGHSH; CDR2 reads LQKENI. The CDR3 sequence is 17 residues long. The CDR3 DNA reads as TGTGCCAGCTCACCTCCTGGGAGCCGGGGATCGAACACTGAAGCTTTCTTT. This encodes CASSPPGSRGSNTEAFF.

The rearrangement uses TRBV13 and TRBJ1-6; the match to TRBD1 covers 8 bases. The trim removed 3 bases at V and 7 bases at J, leaving 5 bases unmatched. The CDR3 covers 15 residues. The germline V gene has CDR1 PRHDT and CDR2 FYEKMQ (reference sequence). The CDR3 bases are TGTGCCAGCAGCTTCTGGACAGGGCGGAATTCACCCCTCCACTTT. Its protein is CASSFWTGRNSPLHF.

This chain uses TRBV2 with TRBJ2-5, with 8 bases that match TRBD1. Near its end, the DNA agrees better with TRBJ2-7, so the J call may be wrong. The CDR3 contains 14 residues. From germline, CDR1 is SNHLY and CDR2 FYNNEI. CDR3 sequence reads: CASSEQGASYEQYF. The DNA for the CDR3 is TGTGCCAGCAGTGAACAGGGGGCCTCCTACGAGCAGTACTTC.

The CDR3 loop is CASSLGTSGNQETQYF. For the CDR3, the DNA is TGTGCCAGCAGCTTAGGGACTAGTGGGAACCAAGAGACCCAGTACTTC. J is TRBJ2-5 and V is TRBV7-2, with TRBD2 identical over 7 bases. V shed 1 base, J shed 0 bases, and the junction held 5 bases outside the gene matches. CDR1 is SGHTA, CDR2 FQGNSA, per germline. This CDR3 is 16 amino acids long.

This chain joins TRBV19 and TRBJ2-7; TRBD1 matches 10 bases. The CDR3 totals 13 residues. CDR1 is LNHDA and CDR2 is SQIVND in the germline V gene (reference sequence). The V and J ends lost 6 bases and 4 bases, in that order; junction bases with no gene match: 3. The CDR3 here is CASSPDRGYEQYF. The DNA of the CDR3 is TGTGCCAGTAGCCCGGACAGGGGGTACGAGCAGTACTTC.

This chain connects TRBV6-5 to TRBJ1-4; 7 bases align to TRBD1. In germline, CDR1 is MNHEY, CDR2 SVGAGI. Germline trimming cut 6 bases from V and 14 bases from J; bases unmatched to any gene: 12. There are 13 residues in the CDR3. In DNA form, the CDR3 reads TGTGCCAGCAGGGGGACAGTCGTGAGGAAGCTGTTTTTT. Translating it yields CASRGTVVRKLFF.

The genes are TRBV6-5 and TRBJ1-1; D is possibly TRBD1 (6 bases). Trimming removed 0 bases from V and 4 bases from J, with 15 bases in between. Germline CDR1 and CDR2: MNHEY and SVGAGI. This CDR3 contains 16 residues. The CDR3 loop is CASSYSPRTGPTEAFF. The CDR3 coding sequence is TGTGCCAGCAGTTACTCCCCTCGCACAGGGCCCACTGAAGCTTTCTTT.

The V gene is TRBV2, the J gene TRBJ2-2, with 12 bases identical to TRBD2. The V and J ends lost 6 bases and 5 bases, in that order; junction bases with no gene match: 7. Germline V gene sequence: CDR1 SNHLY, CDR2 FYNNEI. This CDR3 spans 16 amino acids. This chain's CDR3 is CASRESSGRGTGELFF. In DNA, the CDR3 is TGTGCCAGCAGGGAGTCTAGCGGGAGGGGGACCGGGGAGCTGTTTTTT.

The rearrangement joins TRBV5-1 to TRBJ1-1; no clear D gene. The CDR3 loop spans 16 amino acids. V shed 4 bases and J shed 1 base, with 17 bases lying between them. Germline V gene sequence: CDR1 SGHRS, CDR2 YFSETQ. In DNA form, the CDR3 reads TGCGCCAGCAGCAAGGCAGGTTCTATAACGAACACTGAAGCTTTCTTT. It translates to CASSKAGSITNTEAFF.

In its sample, this clone was seen a few times. This rearrangement joins TRBV2 to TRBJ1-2; 10 bases fit TRBD1. CDR1 is SNHLY, CDR2 FYNNEI, per germline. The CDR3 contains 12 residues. The V segment lost 6 bases and the J segment 6 bases; nucleotides outside the gene matches: 1. DNA for the CDR3: TGTGCCAGCAGGGGGACAGGGGATGGCTACACCTTC. Translating it yields CASRGTGDGYTF.

The rearrangement links TRBV9 to TRBJ2-2, with 10 bases matching TRBD1. The V gene's germline CDR1 is SGDLS and CDR2 YYNGEE. The CDR3 has 17 residues. The J segment lost 3 bases and the V segment lost 0 bases, leaving 5 bases of the junction unmatched. The CDR3 reads CASSVGGTGAHTGELFF. CDR3 in DNA: TGTGCCAGCAGCGTAGGGGGGACAGGGGCCCACACCGGGGAGCTGTTTTTT.

The chain recombines TRBV11-2 with TRBJ1-2, with 7 nucleotides matching TRBD1. CDR1 and CDR2 from the germline V gene are SGHAT and FQNNGV. There are 15 residues in the CDR3. V shed 5 bases, J shed 4 bases, and the junction held 10 bases outside the gene matches. The CDR3 DNA follows: TGTGCCAGCAGCGCCTTACAGGGGAAACGCTATGGCTACACCTTC. It yields the protein CASSALQGKRYGYTF. The full variable domain, with the rest looked up from reference TRBV11-2 and TRBJ1-2, is EAGVAQSPRYKIIEKRQSVAFWCNPISGHATLYWYQQILGQGPKLLIQFQNNGVVDDSQLPKDRFSAERLKGVDSTLKIQPAKLEDSAVYLCASSALQGKRYGYTFGSGTRLTVV.

V usage is TRBV10-2 and J usage is TRBJ1-2; no firm D call. The germline gives CDR1 WSHSY, CDR2 SAAADI. V was trimmed by 3 bases and J by 2 bases, leaving 10 bases between them. The CDR3 is 14 residues long. As DNA, the CDR3 is TGCGCCAGCAGTGAAAATTGGGCGAACTATGGCTACACCTTC. Protein sequence: CASSENWANYGYTF.

The chain combines TRBV6-1 with TRBJ2-1; tentatively, D is TRBD2 (6 bases). The CDR3 has 14 residues. Trimming cost V 2 bases and J 3 bases, with 8 bases left between them. CDR1 and CDR2 (germline): MNHNS, SASEGT. CDR3 residues: CASSETSSYNEQFF. CDR3 sequence (DNA): TGTGCCAGCAGTGAAACTAGCAGCTACAATGAGCAGTTCTTC.

This clone was counted a single time. V is TRBV28 and J is TRBJ1-5; D perhaps matches TRBD1 (5 bases). The CDR3 runs 15 residues. Germline V lookup: CDR1 MDHEN, CDR2 SYDVKM. V was trimmed by 8 bases and J by 6 bases, leaving 20 bases between them. The DNA for the CDR3 is TGTGCCAGCTTTCCCCCGGGGGGGAACAGTCAGCCCCAGCATTTT. It yields the protein CASFPPGGNSQPQHF.

The V call is TRBV19, the J call TRBJ2-3; 10 bases agree with TRBD2. This CDR3 region has 18 residues. Trimming at V came to 4 bases and at J to 0 bases, leaving 10 bases not matched to a gene. In germline, CDR1 is LNHDA, CDR2 SQIVND (reference sequence). The CDR3 loop reads CASSTLAGAQASTDTQYF. The CDR3 DNA sequence: TGTGCCAGTAGTACCCTAGCGGGGGCCCAGGCTAGCACAGATACGCAGTATTTT.

This clone was recorded a few times. The chain joins TRBV19 to TRBJ2-4; the match to TRBD1 covers 11 bases. CDR1 LNHDA and CDR2 SQIVND come from the germline V gene (reference sequence). The CDR3 totals 15 residues. Losses at the gene ends were 4 bases for V and 7 bases for J; bases not matched to a gene: 6. CDR3 sequence: CASSTSGTGGNIQYF. The DNA for the CDR3 is TGTGCCAGTAGTACATCCGGGACAGGGGGGAACATTCAGTACTTC. Drawing the rest from reference TRBV19 and TRBJ2-4, the complete variable domain is DGGITQSPKYLFRKEGQNVTLSCEQNLNHDAMYWYRQDPGQGLRLIYYSQIVNDFQKGDIAEGYSVSREKKESFPLTVTSAQKNPTAFYLCASSTSGTGGNIQYFGAGTRLSVL.

This chain joins TRBV4-1 and TRBJ2-7; maybe TRBD1 (5 bases). Trimming took off 0 bases at V and 5 bases at J, with 11 bases between the two ends. Per the germline V gene, CDR1 is MGHRA and CDR2 is YSYEKL. The CDR3 runs to 14 residues. CDR3 nucleotides: TGCGCCAGCAGCCAAGACAGGGTCGGGCACGAGCAGTACTTC. It is translated as CASSQDRVGHEQYF.

The rearrangement links TRBV6-5 to TRBJ1-6; D ambiguous. Germline V gives CDR1 MNHEY, CDR2 SVGAGI. V shed 0 bases and J shed 0 bases, with 6 bases lying between them. The CDR3 length is 16 residues. The DNA for the CDR3 is TGTGCCAGCAGTTACTCCCCTAGCTCCTATAATTCACCCCTCCACTTT. Protein sequence: CASSYSPSSYNSPLHF.

This sequence joins TRBV5-6 and TRBJ2-5; D is unresolved. V lost 3 bases and J lost 3, with 6 bases in between. CDR1 and CDR2 (germline): SGHDT, YYEEEE. The CDR3 covers 12 residues. CDR3 DNA: TGTGCCAGCAGCTACGTAGAAGAGACCCAGTACTTC. Translated, it gives CASSYVEETQYF. Based on the CDR3 plus reference TRBV5-6 and TRBJ2-5, the full variable domain is DAGVTQSPTHLIKTRGQQVTLRCSPKSGHDTVSWYQQALGQGPQFIFQYYEEEERQRGNFPDRFSGHQFPNYSSELNVNALLLGDSALYLCASSYVEETQYFGPGTRLLVL.